The T cell receptor beta chain described here comes from a study of shared clonotypes between healthy human individuals. General study findings and limits: Only blood underwent sampling, and tissue repertoires likely differ.

This CDR3 has 18 residues. The germline V gene has CDR1 SGHRS and CDR2 YFSETQ. V lost 4 bases to trimming and J lost 1 base; unmatched junction nucleotides: 12. Concerning this clone: Antigen specificity is unknown.

Sequenced by immunoSEQ multiplex PCR; TCRdb stores in-frame clones only, minus some. The sample holds a few hundred thousand clones; over 70% are singletons and the top ten take roughly 10%. The rearrangement joins TRBV5-1 to TRBJ2-1, with 9 bases fitting TRBD1. What was sequenced was memory CD4+ T cells sorted from blood. Subset specified: CD45RA-negative fraction. The clonotype comes from a man aged 25 to 40 in good health. The CDR3 DNA reads TGCGCCAGCAGCCCGGGACAGGGACCGACTAGTTCCTACAATGAGCAGTTCTTC. Translation gives CASSPGQGPTSSYNEQFF.